This TCR beta chain emerged from a study of cytomegalovirus exposure and HLA in healthy donors. Germline V gene lookup returns CDR1 SGHKS and CDR2 YYEKEE (reference sequence). This CDR3 is 14 amino acids long. The V end lost 1 base, the J end lost 7 bases, and 9 bases lay between the germline ends. The data were produced by immunoSEQ multiplex PCR, yet TCRdb's version contains in-frame clones alone and is incomplete. The sample comprises about 110,000 clones, approximately 85% of which are singletons, and approximately 2.9% rests with the top ten. General study results and limits: According to the study, around 160 TCR beta chains were cytomegalovirus-associated.

This clone came up a few times. Its target is not known. This sequence was found in a woman between 18 and 30 years old in good health and CMV-seronegative. The chain joins TRBV5-5 to TRBJ1-6; D perhaps matches TRBD1 (5 bases). Sequencing was done on a sample of PBMCs. CDR3 DNA sequence: TGTGCCAGCAGCTTGTTACAGGTGAATTCACCCCTCCACTTT. Encoded protein: CASSLLQVNSPLHF. The whole variable domain, remainder taken from reference TRBV5-5 and TRBJ1-6, is DAGVTQSPTHLIKTRGQQVTLRCSPISGHKSVSWYQQVLGQGPQFIFQYYEKEERGRGNFPDRFSARQFPNYSSELNVNALLLGDSALYLCASSLLQVNSPLHFGNGTRLTVT.